This T cell receptor beta chain emerged from a study of regulatory T cells in long-lasting Graves disease. Whole-study results and caveats: Favored usage of TRBV28, TRBJ1-2 and TRBJ2-5 was recorded in persistent disease.

In regard to this clonotype: Its antigen remains unidentified.

CDR3-region Arm-PCR and iRepertoire HTBI primers produced the TCR beta libraries. TCRdb recomputed calls from the multiplex PCR reads with MiXCR, one row per CDR3 protein. This sample carries roughly 400,000 distinct CDR3 sequences, 20% of them seen once, and the ten largest clones take less than 25%. The time point here: persistent/refractory GD, antithyroid drugs over 5 years with positive TRAb. Scientists built the TCR library using RNA that was extracted from PBMCs. In Xi'an, China, an endocrinology department was the source of patients. From germline, CDR1 is SQVTM and CDR2 ANQGSEA. This CDR3 is built from 13 residues. The germline V and J ends were trimmed by 5 bases and 0 bases, with 10 bases remaining between them.

The input for sequencing was peripheral blood mononuclear cells (PBMCs), taken when the disease was refractory, from a patient treated with antithyroid drugs. The genes are TRBV29-1 and TRBJ1-1, with no clear D. The origin of this receptor is a female donor with Graves disease. This CDR3 reads CSVLDGLNTEAFF. The CDR3 DNA reads TGCAGCGTTTTGGACGGCTTGAACACTGAAGCTTTCTTT. Full variable domain (outside the CDR3, taken from reference TRBV29-1 and TRBJ1-1): SAVISQKPSRDICQRGTSLTIQCQVDSQVTMMFWYRQQPGQSLTLIATANQGSEATYESGFVIDKFPISRPNLTFSTLTVSNMSPEDSSIYLCSVLDGLNTEAFFGQGTRLTVV.